The present T cell receptor beta chain was sequenced within a study of CD8+CD57+ T cells in acquired aplastic anemia. Across the whole study: Sorting CD4+ and CD8+ cells gave DNA averaging approximately 3 ug.

Per the germline V gene, CDR1 is SEHNR and CDR2 is FQNEAQ (reference sequence). Trimming took 1 base from V and 2 from J, leaving 10 bases between them. There are 15 residues in the CDR3. According to the study, genomic DNA was the template for TCR beta VDJ and CDR3 profiling. MiXCR was run by TCRdb on the reads, yielding one entry per CDR3 protein. This sample has fewer than 250,000 distinct CDR3 sequences, with around 49% found just once. By flow cytometry, patients selected for sequencing had shown an expansion of CD8+CD57+ cells. This clonotype was obtained from a human donor with aplastic anemia. The chain employs TRBV7-9 and TRBJ2-3, with D tentatively TRBD2 (6 bases). The material sequenced was sorted CD4+, CD8+, or CD8+CD57+ T cells (not recorded which) from PBMCs. The CDR3 coding sequence is TGTGCCAGCAGCTTAGTTAGCGGCTACACAGATACGCAGTATTTT. This codes for CASSLVSGYTDTQYF.